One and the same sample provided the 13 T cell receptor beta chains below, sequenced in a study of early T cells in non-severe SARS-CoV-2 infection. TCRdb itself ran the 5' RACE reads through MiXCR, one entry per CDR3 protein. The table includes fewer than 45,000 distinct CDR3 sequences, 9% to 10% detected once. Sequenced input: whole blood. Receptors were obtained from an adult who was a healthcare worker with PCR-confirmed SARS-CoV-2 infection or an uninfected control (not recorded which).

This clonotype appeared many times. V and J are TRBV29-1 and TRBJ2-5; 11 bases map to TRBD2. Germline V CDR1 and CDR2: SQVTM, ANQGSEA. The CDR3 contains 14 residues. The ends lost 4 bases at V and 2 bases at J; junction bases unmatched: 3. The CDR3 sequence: CSVGSSGGQETQYF. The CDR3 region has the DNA TGCAGCGTTGGCTCTAGCGGGGGGCAAGAGACCCAGTACTTC.

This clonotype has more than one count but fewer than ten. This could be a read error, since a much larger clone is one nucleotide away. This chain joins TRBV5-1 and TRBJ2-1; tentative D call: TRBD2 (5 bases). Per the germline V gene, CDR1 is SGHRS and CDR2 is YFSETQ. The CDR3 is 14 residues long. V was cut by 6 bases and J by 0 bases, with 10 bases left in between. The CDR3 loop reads CASMAGVSYNEQFF. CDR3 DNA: TGCGCCAGCATGGCGGGCGTCTCCTACAATGAGCAGTTCTTC.

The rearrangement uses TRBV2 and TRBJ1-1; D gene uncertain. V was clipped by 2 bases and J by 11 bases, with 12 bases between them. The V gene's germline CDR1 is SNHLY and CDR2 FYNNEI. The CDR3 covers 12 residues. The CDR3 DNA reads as TGTGCCAGCAGTGAATCCTTATCGATGGCTTTCTTT. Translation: CASSESLSMAFF.

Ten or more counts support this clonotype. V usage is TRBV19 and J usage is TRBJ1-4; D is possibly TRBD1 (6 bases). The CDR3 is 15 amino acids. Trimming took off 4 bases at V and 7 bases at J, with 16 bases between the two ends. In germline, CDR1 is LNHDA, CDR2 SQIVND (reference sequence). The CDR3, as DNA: TGTGCCAGTAGTAGTACCAGACAGGCGTCTGAAAAACTGTTTTTT. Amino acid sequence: CASSSTRQASEKLFF.

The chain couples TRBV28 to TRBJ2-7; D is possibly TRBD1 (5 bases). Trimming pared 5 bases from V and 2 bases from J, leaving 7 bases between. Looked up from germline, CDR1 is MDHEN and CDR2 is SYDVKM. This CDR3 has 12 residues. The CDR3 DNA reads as TGTGCCAGCAGTGTGACAGCCTACGAGCAGTACTTC. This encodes CASSVTAYEQYF.

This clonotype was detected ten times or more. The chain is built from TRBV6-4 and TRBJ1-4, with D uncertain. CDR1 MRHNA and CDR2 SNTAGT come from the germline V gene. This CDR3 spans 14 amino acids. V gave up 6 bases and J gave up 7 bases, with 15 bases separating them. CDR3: CASRTDPTSEKLFF. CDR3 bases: TGTGCCAGCAGAACAGACCCGACGAGTGAAAAACTGTTTTTT.

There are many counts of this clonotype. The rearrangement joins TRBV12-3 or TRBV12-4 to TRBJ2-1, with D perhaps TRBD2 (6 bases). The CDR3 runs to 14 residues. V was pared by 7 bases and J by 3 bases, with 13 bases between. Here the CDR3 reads CASKVEGFYNEQFF. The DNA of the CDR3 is TGTGCCAGCAAGGTGGAGGGGTTCTACAATGAGCAGTTCTTC.

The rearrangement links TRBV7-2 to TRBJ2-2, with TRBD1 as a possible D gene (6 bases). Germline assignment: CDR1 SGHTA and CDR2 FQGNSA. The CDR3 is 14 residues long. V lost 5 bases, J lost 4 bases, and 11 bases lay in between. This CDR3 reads CASSPLGGTGELFF. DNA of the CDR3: TGTGCCAGCAGCCCCCTAGGGGGCACCGGGGAGCTGTTTTTT.

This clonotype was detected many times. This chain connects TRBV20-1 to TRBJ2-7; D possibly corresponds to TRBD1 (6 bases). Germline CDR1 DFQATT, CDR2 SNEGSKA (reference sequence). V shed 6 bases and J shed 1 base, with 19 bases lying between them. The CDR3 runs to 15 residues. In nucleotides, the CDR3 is TGCAGTGCCTCCTCAAACAGGGCAAATTCCTACGAGCAGTACTTC. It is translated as CSASSNRANSYEQYF.

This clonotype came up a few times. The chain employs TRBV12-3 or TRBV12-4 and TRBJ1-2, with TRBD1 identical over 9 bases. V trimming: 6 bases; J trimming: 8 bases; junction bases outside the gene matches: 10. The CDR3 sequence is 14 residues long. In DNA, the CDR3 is TGTGCCAGCAGCCTAAGCGGGACAGGGTCCGGCTACACCTTC. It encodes CASSLSGTGSGYTF.

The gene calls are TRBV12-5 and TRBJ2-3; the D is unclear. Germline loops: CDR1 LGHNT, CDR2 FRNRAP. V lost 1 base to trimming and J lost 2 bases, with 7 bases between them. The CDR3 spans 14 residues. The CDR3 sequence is CASGLDRLTDTQYF. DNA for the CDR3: TGTGCTAGTGGTTTGGACCGACTCACAGATACGCAGTATTTT.

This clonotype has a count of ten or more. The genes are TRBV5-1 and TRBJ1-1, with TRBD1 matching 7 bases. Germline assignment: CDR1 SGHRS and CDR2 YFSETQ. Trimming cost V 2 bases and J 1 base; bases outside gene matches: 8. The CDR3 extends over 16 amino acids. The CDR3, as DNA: TGCGCCAGCAGCTTTAGCGCAGGGGGAGAGAACACTGAAGCTTTCTTT. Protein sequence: CASSFSAGGENTEAFF.

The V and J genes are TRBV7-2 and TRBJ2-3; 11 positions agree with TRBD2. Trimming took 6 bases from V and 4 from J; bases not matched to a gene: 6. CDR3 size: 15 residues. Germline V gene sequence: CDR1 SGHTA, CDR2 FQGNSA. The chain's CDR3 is CASRQTSGGPDTQYF. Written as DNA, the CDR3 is TGTGCCAGCAGGCAAACTAGCGGGGGTCCAGATACGCAGTATTTT.